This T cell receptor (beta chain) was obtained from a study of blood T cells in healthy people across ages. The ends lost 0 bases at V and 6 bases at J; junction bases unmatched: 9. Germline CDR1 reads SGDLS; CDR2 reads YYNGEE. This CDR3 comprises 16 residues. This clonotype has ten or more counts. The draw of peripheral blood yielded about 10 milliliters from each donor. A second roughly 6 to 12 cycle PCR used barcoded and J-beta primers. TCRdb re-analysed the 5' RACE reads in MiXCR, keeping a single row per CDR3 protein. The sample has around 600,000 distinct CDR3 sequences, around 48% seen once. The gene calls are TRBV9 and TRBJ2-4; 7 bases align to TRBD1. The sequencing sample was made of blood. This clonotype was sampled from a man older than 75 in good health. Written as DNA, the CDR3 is TGTGCCAGCAGCGTAGGATCAGGGGGACAGATAAACATTCAGTACTTC. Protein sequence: CASSVGSGGQINIQYF.